Below, one TCR beta chain is given with its context. The sample holds a few counts of this clonotype. The antigen it binds to is not known. Base qualities are not at hand, and no much larger clone is one base apart. The library was prepared using RT-PCR. For sequencing, an Illumina HiSeq 2500 was employed. The raw public reads went through TCRdb reprocessing: fastp at Q25, MiXCR clone calling, in-frame beta chains kept. Every CDR3 protein is listed once, alongside the most common genes and DNA of its rows. This sample has about 310,000 distinct CDR3 sequences in its table, and approximately 21% of those were observed once. Together, the top ten hold 10% to 13% of the sample. The CDR3 spans 14 residues, from the cysteine through the phenylalanine. The CDR3 DNA has 42 bases and is translated from base 1. CDR1 MGHRA and CDR2 YSYEKL are derived from the germline V gene. The junction carries 13 bases between V and J, which are trimmed by 4 bases and 4 bases respectively.

These data come from a study of response to subunit inactivated influenza vaccine (dated by TCRdb to the late 2010s). Notes on the research overall: Deep quantitative profiling of the T cell receptor repertoire was used in the study to follow responses to a trivalent subunit inactivated influenza vaccine. The investigation overall reported the following: It was suggested by the authors that each seasonal influenza vaccination may recruit only a limited number of new T cells.

This TCR was recovered from a man between 50 and 69 years old who received an inactivated influenza vaccine. Donor details come from another sample of the same person, matched by shared clones. The chain uses TRBV4-1 and TRBJ1-2, and possibly TRBD1, on 5 matching bases. The input for sequencing was PBMCs from blood, taken 21 months after vaccination. The CDR3 protein sequence reads: CASSPPGGFYGYTF. The base sequence is TGCGCCAGCAGCCCCCCGGGGGGGTTCTATGGCTACACCTTC.